The 30 T cell receptor beta chains presented below share a single source sample, sequenced in a study of CD8 T cells in ankylosing spondylitis. General observations from the study: The study identified a TCR beta motif of several highly homologous variants that appeared characteristic of ankylosing spondylitis blood.

Antigens for these TCRs are unknown. MiXCR was run by TCRdb on the 5' RACE reads, yielding one entry per CDR3 protein. The sample shows some 840,000 distinct CDR3 sequences, 12% of them seen only once. The specimen sequenced was blood, either unsorted or a sorted T cell fraction (not recorded which). These receptors were obtained from a male donor with ankylosing spondylitis.

The chain couples TRBV5-1 to TRBJ1-1, with TRBD1 matching over 9 bases. Germline lookup yields CDR1 SGHRS and CDR2 YFSETQ. This CDR3 is 14 amino acids long. The V segment lost 4 bases and the J segment 4 bases; nucleotides outside the gene matches: 5. The CDR3 region has the DNA TGCGCCAGCAGCACCGGGACAGGGACCACTGAAGCTTTCTTT. It is translated as CASSTGTGTTEAFF.

This clonotype was counted ten times or more. The chain combines TRBV29-1 with TRBJ1-1, with D perhaps matching TRBD1 (5 bases). V was trimmed by 4 bases and J by 11 bases, leaving 14 bases between them. This CDR3 spans 11 amino acids. CDR1 is SQVTM, CDR2 ANQGSEA, per germline. CDR3 sequence: CSVGGRERAFF. For the CDR3, the DNA is TGCAGCGTTGGGGGCAGGGAGAGGGCTTTCTTT. Using reference TRBV29-1 and TRBJ1-1 for the parts outside the CDR3, the full variable domain is SAVISQKPSRDICQRGTSLTIQCQVDSQVTMMFWYRQQPGQSLTLIATANQGSEATYESGFVIDKFPISRPNLTFSTLTVSNMSPEDSSIYLCSVGGRERAFFGQGTRLTVV.

This clonotype was detected ten times or more. This chain uses TRBV7-9 with TRBJ2-6; D perhaps matches TRBD1 (5 bases). CDR3 length: 15 residues. The ends were cut back, 5 bases at V and 0 bases at J, with 8 bases in the middle. Germline V gives CDR1 SEHNR, CDR2 FQNEAQ (reference sequence). The CDR3 DNA is TGTGCCAGCAGCCCCAGGGTCTCTGGGGCCAACGTCCTGACTTTC. Amino acid sequence: CASSPRVSGANVLTF. Drawing the rest from reference TRBV7-9 and TRBJ2-6, the complete variable domain is DTGVSQNPRHKITKRGQNVTFRCDPISEHNRLYWYRQTLGQGPEFLTYFQNEAQLEKSRLLSDRFSAERPKGSFSTLEIQRTEQGDSAMYLCASSPRVSGANVLTFGAGSRLTVL.

The chain recombines TRBV20-1 with TRBJ1-5, with 7 nucleotides matching TRBD1. V gave up 3 bases and J gave up 6 bases; unmatched junction bases: 11. The CDR3 sequence is 15 residues long. Germline V gene data show CDR1 as DFQATT and CDR2 as SNEGSKA (reference sequence). DNA of the CDR3: TGCAGTGCTAGCTTCCGGGACAGTTTGATTCAGCCCCAGCATTTT. It encodes CSASFRDSLIQPQHF.

As for this clonotype: A read error is possible here, since a much larger clone lies one base away. The J gene is TRBJ2-1, the V gene TRBV12-5, with TRBD2 matching over 12 bases. Per germline, CDR1 LGHNT and CDR2 FRNRAP. The CDR3 runs 16 residues. CDR3 region: CVSGLTSGGVYNEQFF. CDR3 coding DNA: TGTGTTAGTGGCTTGACTAGCGGGGGAGTATACAATGAGCAGTTCTTC.

The chain recombines TRBV20-1 with TRBJ1-4, with unresolved D. From germline, CDR1 is DFQATT and CDR2 SNEGSKA (reference sequence). This CDR3 contains 15 residues. Trimming shortened V by 0 bases and J by 6 bases, and 14 bases separated the two germline ends. The CDR3 is CSARDAGLRDEKLFF. CDR3 nucleotides: TGCAGTGCTAGAGATGCAGGACTTCGCGATGAAAAACTGTTTTTT.

This chain links TRBV5-5 with TRBJ2-1; no clear D. Germline CDR1 reads SGHKS; CDR2 reads YYEKEE (reference sequence). This CDR3 is built from 16 residues. Trimming removed 4 bases from V and 0 bases from J, with 14 bases in between. CDR3 amino acids: CASSPAVPSSYNEQFF. DNA of the CDR3: TGTGCCAGCAGCCCGGCGGTCCCTAGCTCCTACAATGAGCAGTTCTTC.

This clonotype was counted many times. The CDR3: CASKGPSYNEQFF. In nucleotides, the CDR3 is TGTGCCTCCAAGGGACCCTCCTACAATGAGCAGTTCTTC. The V gene is TRBV28, the J gene TRBJ2-1, with D possibly called TRBD1 or TRBD2 (5 bases each). Trimming removed 11 bases from V and 0 bases from J, with 11 bases in between. CDR3 length: 13 residues. In germline, CDR1 is MDHEN, CDR2 SYDVKM.

V is TRBV7-2 and J is TRBJ2-2; no clear D. The germline V and J ends were trimmed by 2 bases and 6 bases, with 10 bases remaining between them. The CDR3 extends over 14 amino acids. Germline V gene lookup returns CDR1 SGHTA and CDR2 FQGNSA. The CDR3 DNA reads TGTGCCAGCAGCTTAATCCTATATGCCGGGGAGCTGTTTTTT. Protein product: CASSLILYAGELFF.

This clonotype has a count of ten or more. This chain links TRBV20-1 with TRBJ2-7; the D is unclear. Germline values: CDR1 DFQATT, CDR2 SNEGSKA (reference sequence). This CDR3 comprises 13 residues. The ends were cut back, 3 bases at V and 4 bases at J, with 13 bases in the middle. The CDR3 region has the DNA TGCAGTGCTAGCCGCAGGCGGTCGTACGAGCAGTACTTC. Translating gives CSASRRRSYEQYF.

V is TRBV7-2 and J is TRBJ2-1; D remains ambiguous. CDR1 is SGHTA and CDR2 is FQGNSA in the germline V gene. This CDR3 comprises 14 residues. The V gene lost 0 bases and the J gene lost 7 bases, with 10 bases spanning the gap. CDR3 nucleotide sequence: TGTGCCAGCAGCTTAGCGCGGTGGGCAAATGAGCAGTTCTTC. Its protein product is CASSLARWANEQFF.

The rearrangement joins TRBV25-1 to TRBJ2-7; no clear D. Germline loops: CDR1 MGHDK, CDR2 SYGVNS. V was cut by 9 bases and J by 0 bases, with 15 bases left in between. There are 14 residues in the CDR3. CDR3 residues: CASRDQASSYEQYF. DNA for the CDR3: TGTGCCAGTCGAGATCAGGCGAGCTCCTACGAGCAGTACTTC.

This clonotype was seen at least ten times. The chain recombines TRBV10-3 with TRBJ2-5; the D gene is possibly TRBD2 (6 bases). The CDR3 spans 16 residues. In germline, CDR1 is ENHRY, CDR2 SYGVKD. V was clipped by 2 bases and J by 1 base, with 14 bases between them. The CDR3 protein is CAISERLSSAQETQYF. The CDR3 region has the DNA TGTGCCATCAGTGAGCGCTTATCTAGCGCCCAAGAGACCCAGTACTTC.

This sequence joins TRBV12-3 or TRBV12-4 and TRBJ1-1; perhaps TRBD1 as D (5 bases). The CDR3 has 15 residues. Trimming pared 1 base from V and 0 bases from J, leaving 9 bases between. Here the CDR3 DNA reads TGTGCCAGCAGTTTAGTGGGGGGGGTGAACACTGAAGCTTTCTTT. Protein sequence: CASSLVGGVNTEAFF.

This clonotype was observed a few times. J is TRBJ1-4 and V is TRBV27, with D possibly matching TRBD1 (5 bases). The ends were cut back, 6 bases at V and 7 bases at J, with 15 bases in the middle. The CDR3 covers 14 residues. Per the germline V gene, CDR1 is MNHEY and CDR2 is SMNVEV (reference sequence). In DNA form, the CDR3 reads TGTGCCAGCAGGCAAAGGGGAGGGAGTGAAAAACTGTTTTTT. Amino acids: CASRQRGGSEKLFF.

This clonotype has ten or more counts. J is TRBJ1-1 and V is TRBV20-1; weak D call: TRBD1 (5 bases). The CDR3 covers 13 residues. V was cut by 2 bases and J by 8 bases, with 15 bases left in between. Per germline, CDR1 DFQATT and CDR2 SNEGSKA (reference sequence). CDR3 sequence reads: CSARRSSGEEAFF. The CDR3 DNA is TGCAGTGCTAGACGGTCCTCGGGGGAGGAAGCTTTCTTT.

The gene calls are TRBV3-1 and TRBJ1-1, with unresolved D. CDR3 length equals 15 residues. Trimming removed 3 bases from V and 0 bases from J, with 11 bases in between. Germline loops: CDR1 LGHDT, CDR2 YNNKEL (reference sequence). The CDR3 protein is CASSHRAALNTEAFF. In DNA form, the CDR3 reads TGTGCCAGCAGCCATAGGGCGGCTTTGAACACTGAAGCTTTCTTT.

This clonotype was counted only a few times. The V call is TRBV12-3 or TRBV12-4, the J call TRBJ1-2, with D uncertain. The length of the CDR3 is 14 residues. The germline V and J ends were trimmed by 3 bases and 3 bases, with 11 bases remaining between them. The CDR3 loop reads CASSFFGVDYGYTF. The CDR3 bases are TGTGCCAGCAGTTTTTTCGGGGTCGACTATGGCTACACCTTC.

The V call is TRBV28, the J call TRBJ2-2; the D gene is possibly TRBD2 (5 bases). V lost 7 bases, J lost 4 bases, and 13 bases lay in between. Per the germline V gene, CDR1 is MDHEN and CDR2 is SYDVKM. The CDR3 contains 14 residues. The DNA of the CDR3 is TGTGCCAGCACCAGATATAGCGCCACCGGGGAGCTGTTTTTT. Protein product: CASTRYSATGELFF.

This clonotype was counted a few times. This chain joins TRBV6-1 and TRBJ2-5; TRBD1 might be the D (5 bases). Per the germline V gene, CDR1 is MNHNS and CDR2 is SASEGT. V lost 5 bases, J lost 0 bases, and 10 bases lay in between. The CDR3 sequence is 14 residues long. This chain's CDR3 is CASSRGPYQETQYF. CDR3 DNA sequence: TGTGCCAGCAGTAGGGGCCCGTACCAAGAGACCCAGTACTTC.

This clonotype was seen a handful of times. This chain joins TRBV28 and TRBJ1-5; D unresolved. This CDR3 region has 13 residues. CDR1 MDHEN and CDR2 SYDVKM come from the germline V gene. V was clipped by 1 base and J by 4 bases, with 5 bases between them. This chain's CDR3 is CASSLSMNQPQHF. The DNA of the CDR3 is TGTGCCAGCAGTTTATCGATGAATCAGCCCCAGCATTTT.

This clonotype was detected many times. The V call is TRBV10-3, the J call TRBJ2-3; 7 bases match TRBD1. V shed 8 bases, J shed 5 bases, and the junction held 10 bases outside the gene matches. The CDR3 consists of 14 residues. Germline V gene lookup returns CDR1 ENHRY and CDR2 SYGVKD. CDR3 bases: TGTGCCATCGCTTGGCAGGGGGTTGTAGATACGCAGTATTTT. It yields the protein CAIAWQGVVDTQYF.

The chain is built from TRBV18 and TRBJ2-3; maybe TRBD2 (5 bases). V was shortened by 3 bases and J by 0 bases, with 13 bases between the two germline ends. Germline values: CDR1 KGHSH, CDR2 LQKENI. This CDR3 contains 16 residues. CDR3 sequence reads: CASSPSVGVSTDTQYF. CDR3 in DNA: TGTGCCAGCTCACCCTCGGTCGGGGTTAGCACAGATACGCAGTATTTT.

The table lists this clonotype with many counts. This chain connects TRBV29-1 to TRBJ2-1; D is possibly TRBD1 (6 bases). This CDR3 spans 14 amino acids. With 4 bases removed from V and 2 bases from J, the gap between germline ends came to 12 bases. The germline CDR1 and CDR2 sequences are SQVTM and ANQGSEA. For the CDR3, the DNA is TGCAGCGTTGTATCAGGGGTCCCCTACAATGAGCAGTTCTTC. It is translated as CSVVSGVPYNEQFF.

V gene TRBV9 combines with J gene TRBJ1-5; TRBD1 is a possible D gene (5 bases). This CDR3 comprises 13 residues. The V gene lost 2 bases and the J gene lost 5 bases, with 8 bases spanning the gap. The germline V gene encodes CDR1 SGDLS and CDR2 YYNGEE. This chain's CDR3 is CASSVGRDQPQHF. CDR3 coding DNA: TGTGCCAGCAGCGTGGGACGGGATCAGCCCCAGCATTTT.

A few counts support this clonotype. This chain connects TRBV6-1 to TRBJ2-3; TRBD1 might be the D (7 bases). Per the germline V gene, CDR1 is MNHNS and CDR2 is SASEGT. The CDR3 has 15 amino acids. V lost 6 bases and J lost 2, with 15 bases in between. This CDR3 reads CASRIQGTYTDTQYF. The CDR3 region has the DNA TGTGCCAGCAGGATACAGGGGACTTACACAGATACGCAGTATTTT.

The chain has TRBV20-1 and TRBJ2-2; TRBD2 matches at 13 bases. Germline V gives CDR1 DFQATT, CDR2 SNEGSKA (reference sequence). The V and J ends lost 6 bases and 4 bases, in that order; junction bases with no gene match: 8. CDR3 length: 16 amino acids. As DNA, the CDR3 is TGCAGTGCCCGTGGACTAGCGGGAGCCGGCACCGGGGAGCTGTTTTTT. Its protein product is CSARGLAGAGTGELFF.

There are a few counts of this clonotype. This rearrangement joins TRBV4-3 to TRBJ2-4; weak D call: TRBD2 (5 bases). The CDR3 covers 15 residues. V lost 0 bases to trimming and J lost 7 bases, with 13 bases between them. The germline CDR1 and CDR2 sequences are LGHNA and YSLEER. CDR3 nucleotide sequence: TGCGCCAGCAGCCAAGATGTGGACGGCGGGAACATTCAGTACTTC. Protein: CASSQDVDGGNIQYF.

In this sample, this clonotype turned up a few times. V and J are TRBV10-3 and TRBJ1-6; D is perhaps TRBD1 (6 bases). The CDR3 contains 16 residues. Germline CDR1 ENHRY, CDR2 SYGVKD. The V end was cut by 1 base, the J end by 6 bases, with 13 bases between. The CDR3 DNA reads as TGTGCCATCAGTGAGTGGGGGGCGCTTCGTAATTCACCCCTCCACTTT. It specifies CAISEWGALRNSPLHF.

This clonotype was recorded a few times. The chain links TRBV5-4 to TRBJ2-7, with 10 bases matching TRBD2. The CDR3 totals 14 residues. Germline assignment: CDR1 SGHNT and CDR2 YYREEE (reference sequence). V gave up 0 bases and J gave up 6 bases; unmatched junction bases: 3. The CDR3 DNA reads TGTGCCAGCAGCTTGGAGCGGGGGGGAGGCGAGCAGTACTTC. Residues: CASSLERGGGEQYF.